The 17 T cell receptor beta chains below were found in one sample sequenced in a study of shared clonotypes between healthy human individuals. Sequenced by immunoSEQ multiplex PCR; TCRdb stores in-frame clones only, minus some. Of some 500,000 clones listed, 90% to 97% are singletons. Material: naive CD4+ T cells sorted from blood. Sample subset: CD45RA+ positively selected. These receptors originate from a woman between 25 and 40 years old in good health.

The J gene is TRBJ1-1, the V gene TRBV5-6; D gene uncertain. There are 12 residues in the CDR3. The germline CDR1 and CDR2 sequences are SGHDT and YYEEEE. V lost 0 bases, J lost 14 bases, and 14 bases lay in between. The CDR3 loop is CASSLAASTPFF. The DNA of the CDR3 is TGTGCCAGCAGCTTGGCCGCGTCGACCCCCTTCTTT.

V usage is TRBV7-6 and J usage is TRBJ2-5, with 14 bases matching TRBD2. V shed 0 bases, J shed 0 bases, and the junction held 9 bases outside the gene matches. Per the germline V gene, CDR1 is SGHVS and CDR2 is FNYEAQ. There are 20 residues in the CDR3. The CDR3: CASSLAGRLAGGEDQETQYF. CDR3 nucleotide sequence: TGTGCCAGCAGCTTAGCGGGGCGACTAGCGGGAGGGGAGGACCAAGAGACCCAGTACTTC.

The chain joins TRBV5-6 to TRBJ1-1; D may be TRBD1 (5 bases). With 4 bases removed from V and 4 bases from J, the gap between germline ends came to 14 bases. Germline V gives CDR1 SGHDT, CDR2 YYEEEE. CDR3 size: 14 residues. The CDR3 sequence is CASSPPNGGTEAFF. In nucleotides, the CDR3 is TGTGCCAGCAGCCCCCCAAATGGGGGCACTGAAGCTTTCTTT.

DNA of the CDR3: TGTGCCAGCAGACGAAGACAGGGGGCGCGGGAGACCCAGTACTTC. Translated: CASRRRQGARETQYF. The chain employs TRBV6-5 and TRBJ2-5; 10 bases fit TRBD1. Looked up from germline, CDR1 is MNHEY and CDR2 is SVGAGI. This CDR3 is 15 amino acids long. The junction had 9 bases not matched to a gene; V was cut back by 6 bases and J by 5 bases.

The chain uses TRBV19 and TRBJ1-6; D ambiguous. Germline V gives CDR1 LNHDA, CDR2 SQIVND (reference sequence). This CDR3 is built from 13 residues. V lost 7 bases and J 7 bases, leaving 11 bases between the germline ends. CDR3 residues: CASTPYENSPLHF. The CDR3 region has the DNA TGTGCCAGTACCCCCTACGAGAATTCACCCCTCCACTTT.

The CDR3 loop is CTSSHPLCGSGNTIYF. CDR3 sequence (DNA): TGCACCAGCAGCCATCCTCTATGCGGCTCTGGAAACACCATATATTTT. The chain has TRBV1 and TRBJ1-3. TRBV1 is classified as a pseudogene. The CDR3 has 16 residues.

A single count supports this clone. CDR3 nucleotides: TGTGCCAGCAGCCCTTACGACCTGAACACTGAAGCTTTCTTT. Amino acid sequence: CASSPYDLNTEAFF. This sequence joins TRBV2 and TRBJ1-1, with no clear D. Germline lookup yields CDR1 SNHLY and CDR2 FYNNEI. The CDR3 is 14 residues long. Deletions cut 6 bases from V and 0 bases from J, with 11 bases between.

V gene TRBV21-1 combines with J gene TRBJ1-3. TRBV21-1 is a recognized pseudogene. This CDR3 spans 16 amino acids. CDR3 amino acids: CASSSRIGDKGNTIYF. The CDR3 DNA reads as TGTGCCAGCAGCTCAAGGATCGGAGATAAGGGAAACACCATATATTTT.

On this clone itself: Other DNA sequences of this sample code for an identical CDR3. The chain uses TRBV18 and TRBJ1-1, with D unresolved. Germline CDR1 KGHSH, CDR2 LQKENI. V gave up 3 bases and J gave up 7 bases, with 6 bases separating them. The CDR3 has 11 residues. The CDR3 region is CASSPRGEAFF. The CDR3 nucleotides read TGTGCCAGCTCACCGCGGGGTGAAGCTTTCTTT. The complete variable domain, with remaining parts taken from reference TRBV18 and TRBJ1-1, reads NAGVMQNPRHLVRRRGQEARLRCSPMKGHSHVYWYRQLPEEGLKFMVYLQKENIIDESGMPKERFSAEFPKEGPSILRIQQVVRGDSAAYFCASSPRGEAFFGQGTRLTVV.

The CDR3 DNA reads as TGTGCCAGCAGACCCGGGACAGAGAGCTTCTATGGCTACACCTTC. This translates into CASRPGTESFYGYTF. The chain is built from TRBV28 and TRBJ1-2; the match to TRBD1 covers 7 bases. This CDR3 has 15 amino acids. Germline V lookup: CDR1 MDHEN, CDR2 SYDVKM. V was pared by 6 bases and J by 4 bases, with 11 bases of the junction left unmatched.

This sequence joins TRBV30 and TRBJ2-5; D is uncertain. The germline V gene has CDR1 GTSNPN and CDR2 SVGIG (reference sequence). V was shortened by 4 bases and J by 11 bases, with 23 bases between the two germline ends. The CDR3 loop spans 14 amino acids. The CDR3 DNA sequence: TGTGCCTGGACAAAAAAAAGTACCTCCCAGGAGCAGTACTTC. Its translation is CAWTKKSTSQEQYF.

The chain has TRBV28 and TRBJ2-5, with D perhaps TRBD2 (6 bases). Germline V gene lookup returns CDR1 MDHEN and CDR2 SYDVKM. The CDR3 runs 13 residues. V lost 7 bases, J lost 5 bases, and 14 bases lay in between. The CDR3 is CASTAGFWETQYF. The CDR3 DNA sequence: TGTGCCAGCACCGCGGGGTTTTGGGAGACCCAGTACTTC.

The CDR3 nucleotides read TGTGCCAGCAGCTTACTGGTGACTAACTATGGCTACACCTTC. This translates into CASSLLVTNYGYTF. The V call is TRBV7-9, the J call TRBJ1-2; D not certain. Deletions cut 2 bases from V and 0 bases from J, with 7 bases between. The CDR3 spans 14 residues. Germline V CDR1 and CDR2: SEHNR, FQNEAQ (reference sequence).

The J gene is TRBJ2-5, the V gene TRBV5-1, with 11 bases matching TRBD1. CDR1 and CDR2 from the germline V gene are SGHRS and YFSETQ. Trimming cost V 2 bases and J 4 bases; bases outside gene matches: 7. The CDR3 runs 16 residues. CDR3 bases: TGCGCCAGCAGCTTACCGGGACAGGGGGTCAGAGAGACCCAGTACTTC. Translating it yields CASSLPGQGVRETQYF.

The V call is TRBV28, the J call TRBJ2-5, with 8 bases aligning to TRBD1. V gave up 10 bases and J gave up 5 bases; unmatched junction bases: 18. Germline V gives CDR1 MDHEN, CDR2 SYDVKM. The length of the CDR3 is 16 residues. DNA of the CDR3: TGTGCCACCAACCCCCGAGGACAGGGTCCGAAGGAGACCCAGTACTTC. Amino acids: CATNPRGQGPKETQYF.

The chain is built from TRBV19 and TRBJ1-1; D unclear. With 4 bases removed from V and 1 base from J, the gap between germline ends came to 4 bases. Germline V gene sequence: CDR1 LNHDA, CDR2 SQIVND (reference sequence). The CDR3 contains 12 residues. The CDR3 spells CASSRGNTEAFF. The DNA of the CDR3 is TGTGCCAGTAGTAGGGGGAACACTGAAGCTTTCTTT. The complete variable domain, with remaining parts taken from reference TRBV19 and TRBJ1-1, reads DGGITQSPKYLFRKEGQNVTLSCEQNLNHDAMYWYRQDPGQGLRLIYYSQIVNDFQKGDIAEGYSVSREKKESFPLTVTSAQKNPTAFYLCASSRGNTEAFFGQGTRLTVV.

This clone occurred once. The chain uses TRBV6-5 and TRBJ1-1; no firm D call. The V end was cut by 2 bases, the J end by 2 bases, with 12 bases between. Germline-derived CDR1 and CDR2 are MNHEY and SVGAGI. The CDR3 consists of 15 residues. The DNA for the CDR3 is TGTGCCAGCAGTTACGCATCTCAGCCCAACACTGAAGCTTTCTTT. Protein sequence: CASSYASQPNTEAFF.